The 23 T cell receptor beta chains below come from one sample, sequenced in a study of T cell repertoires in cytomegalovirus infection. TCRdb re-called the reads with MiXCR, one entry per CDR3 protein. The sample holds hundreds of thousands of distinct CDR3 sequences, roughly a tenth seen once. Sequencing was done on a sample of PBMCs. The source of these receptors is a human donor in good health (CMV status not recorded). Some clones in this sample may be carry-over from other donors' samples.

This clonotype was seen at least ten times. The chain combines TRBV11-3 with TRBJ2-1, with 9 bases matching TRBD2. With 6 bases clipped from V and 0 bases from J, the junction kept 6 bases outside the gene matches. Looked up from germline, CDR1 is SGHNT and CDR2 is YENEEA. The CDR3 spans 16 residues. The CDR3 here is CASSSGRGGSYNEQFF. The DNA for the CDR3 is TGTGCCAGCAGTTCCGGGCGGGGGGGCTCCTACAATGAGCAGTTCTTC.

This clonotype was seen only a few times. V and J are TRBV7-2 and TRBJ2-7; 8 positions match TRBD2. Germline loops: CDR1 SGHTA, CDR2 FQGNSA. CDR3 length: 15 amino acids. V lost 4 bases, J lost 3 bases, and 8 bases stayed unmatched. The CDR3 loop reads CASSSVAGRSYEQYF. The CDR3 bases are TGTGCCAGCAGCTCCGTAGCGGGGCGGAGCTACGAGCAGTACTTC.

The chain recombines TRBV20-1 with TRBJ1-1, with D hard to call. The CDR3 extends over 10 amino acids. The V end was cut by 3 bases, the J end by 8 bases, with 7 bases between. Germline V gene data show CDR1 as DFQATT and CDR2 as SNEGSKA (reference sequence). CDR3 nucleotide sequence: TGCAGTGCTAGTGAGGAGGAAGCTTTCTTT. This codes for CSASEEEAFF.

The sample holds many counts of this clonotype. The chain links TRBV7-2 to TRBJ2-2; 7 bases are shared with TRBD1. Germline assignment: CDR1 SGHTA and CDR2 FQGNSA. The CDR3 is 15 residues long. V trimming: 8 bases; J trimming: 5 bases; junction bases outside the gene matches: 11. CDR3 protein: CASGPTGLRTGELFF. The CDR3 DNA sequence: TGTGCCAGCGGACCGACAGGGTTGAGAACCGGGGAGCTGTTTTTT.

The table lists this clonotype with many counts. The chain combines TRBV25-1 with TRBJ2-2; D call uncertain. The CDR3 extends over 17 amino acids. Germline values: CDR1 MGHDK, CDR2 SYGVNS. V lost 4 bases and J 1 base, leaving 16 bases between the germline ends. This CDR3 is CASSGMPGFMNTGELFF. CDR3 in DNA: TGTGCCAGCAGTGGGATGCCGGGTTTCATGAACACCGGGGAGCTGTTTTTT.

This clonotype was seen at least ten times. The chain has TRBV12-3 or TRBV12-4 and TRBJ2-1, with D uncertain. There are 14 residues in the CDR3. With 7 bases removed from V and 6 bases from J, the gap between germline ends came to 16 bases. The DNA of the CDR3 is TGTGCCAGCAATTCCGACCTTTCTCCCAATGAGCAGTTCTTC. Translating it yields CASNSDLSPNEQFF.

This clonotype has ten or more counts. The chain is built from TRBV5-4 and TRBJ1-2, with TRBD1 matching 7 bases. Germline CDR1 and CDR2: SGHNT and YYREEE (reference sequence). The CDR3 has 14 amino acids. Germline trimming cut 4 bases from V and 4 bases from J; bases unmatched to any gene: 7. The CDR3 reads CASSPNRGGYGYTF. CDR3 sequence (DNA): TGTGCCAGCAGCCCCAACAGGGGAGGCTATGGCTACACCTTC.

The table lists this clonotype with many counts. The V call is TRBV5-6, the J call TRBJ2-1; 8 bases agree with TRBD2. This CDR3 has 13 amino acids. Germline CDR1 reads SGHDT; CDR2 reads YYEEEE. V trimming: 0 bases; J trimming: 14 bases; junction bases outside the gene matches: 7. The CDR3 nucleotides are TGTGCCAGCAGCTTGGCCGGGGGGGGCGCCAAGTTCTTC. This sequence encodes CASSLAGGGAKFF.

The chain recombines TRBV29-1 with TRBJ2-2; 7 nucleotides match TRBD1. The germline V gene has CDR1 SQVTM and CDR2 ANQGSEA. The CDR3 has 13 residues. With 5 bases clipped from V and 4 bases from J, the junction kept 4 bases outside the gene matches. This CDR3 reads CSVLRGSTGELFF. The CDR3 coding sequence is TGCAGCGTTCTCAGGGGGAGCACCGGGGAGCTGTTTTTT.

This clonotype has only a few counts. The chain couples TRBV20-1 to TRBJ1-2, with TRBD1 as a possible D gene (6 bases). The germline V and J ends were trimmed by 0 bases and 1 base, with 12 bases remaining between them. The CDR3 consists of 15 residues. CDR1 is DFQATT, CDR2 SNEGSKA, per germline (reference sequence). The CDR3 sequence: CSARETGSNNYGYTF. The CDR3 DNA reads TGCAGTGCTAGAGAGACAGGATCGAATAACTATGGCTACACCTTC.

Points on this clonotype: Given a much more abundant clone one base away, this may be a read error. The CDR3 DNA reads TGTGGCAGCAGTGTTCTAGCGGGGTACAATGAGCAGTTCTTC. Amino acids: CGSSVLAGYNEQFF. This rearrangement joins TRBV28 to TRBJ2-1; 9 positions agree with TRBD2. Germline V gene lookup returns CDR1 MDHEN and CDR2 SYDVKM. The CDR3 length is 14 residues.

This clonotype was counted between two and nine times. The rearrangement links TRBV6-5 to TRBJ1-2; TRBD1 agrees at 7 bases. Unmatched junction bases numbered 8, after V lost 6 bases and J lost 4 bases. Germline V gene lookup returns CDR1 MNHEY and CDR2 SVGAGI. This CDR3 comprises 14 residues. CDR3 region: CASSTGAGGYGYTF. The DNA for the CDR3 is TGTGCCAGCAGCACAGGGGCAGGGGGCTATGGCTACACCTTC.

Comment on this clonotype: This may come from a read error, since a much larger clone is one base off. The rearrangement links TRBV7-3 to TRBJ2-1; no reliable D call. In germline, CDR1 is SGHTA, CDR2 FQGTGA. The CDR3 loop spans 13 amino acids. Trimming left V 5 bases short and J 8 bases short, with 13 bases between. The CDR3 bases are TGTGCCAGCAGCCAAGAACGTAGTGATGAGCAGTTCTTC. Translating gives CASSQERSDEQFF.

This clonotype came up once. V is TRBV7-8 and J is TRBJ2-7; 9 bases are shared with TRBD2. The V gene's germline CDR1 is SGHVS and CDR2 FQNEAQ. After removal of 5 bases from V and 3 bases from J, the junction contained 5 bases not matched to a gene. The CDR3 is made up of 14 amino acids. Here the CDR3 reads CASSLRGGLYEQYF. The CDR3, as DNA: TGTGCCAGCAGCCTGCGGGGGGGGCTCTACGAGCAGTACTTC.

This clonotype showed up just a few times. This chain connects TRBV4-1 to TRBJ1-1; D gene uncertain. Trimming removed 0 bases from V and 8 bases from J, with 7 bases in between. The V gene's germline CDR1 is MGHRA and CDR2 YSYEKL. This CDR3 is built from 12 residues. The CDR3 bases are TGCGCCAGCAGCCAAGATGCCAGGGAAGCTTTCTTT. Residues: CASSQDAREAFF.

This clonotype was detected ten times or more. This chain joins TRBV20-1 and TRBJ1-4; no clear D. The CDR3 length is 15 residues. V was clipped by 0 bases and J by 4 bases, with 12 bases between them. Germline-derived CDR1 and CDR2 are DFQATT and SNEGSKA (reference sequence). Here the CDR3 reads CSAREGSDRNEKLFF. For the CDR3, the DNA is TGCAGTGCTAGAGAGGGGTCAGATCGTAATGAAAAACTGTTTTTT.

This clonotype was observed many times. The chain links TRBV6-1 to TRBJ1-6, with 8 bases that match TRBD1. V was pared by 6 bases and J by 7 bases, with 8 bases of the junction left unmatched. CDR3 size: 15 residues. Germline V CDR1 and CDR2: MNHNS, SASEGT. The CDR3 loop is CASRLRQGQNSPLHF. CDR3 bases: TGTGCCAGCAGGCTGCGACAGGGGCAAAATTCACCCCTCCACTTT.

This clonotype was seen many times. V and J are TRBV25-1 and TRBJ1-2; 8 bases agree with TRBD1. This CDR3 has 14 amino acids. Losses at the gene ends were 4 bases for V and 4 bases for J; bases not matched to a gene: 5. Germline CDR1 and CDR2: MGHDK and SYGVNS. This CDR3 is CASSGPGTGYGYTF. The CDR3 DNA sequence: TGTGCCAGCAGTGGCCCCGGGACAGGCTATGGCTACACCTTC.

The table lists this clonotype with many counts. This chain uses TRBV4-1 with TRBJ1-2; D is unclear. CDR3 length equals 18 residues. CDR1 and CDR2 (germline): MGHRA, YSYEKL. V was cut by 2 bases and J by 0 bases, with 19 bases left in between. The CDR3 nucleotides are TGCGCCAGCAGCCAAACCCTTAGTTTGACTAAGCCTAACTATGGCTACACCTTC. This gives the protein CASSQTLSLTKPNYGYTF.

This clonotype occurred many times. The V call is TRBV7-2, the J call TRBJ1-2; no clear D. The CDR3 has 15 amino acids. Trimming removed 0 bases from V and 2 bases from J, with 10 bases in between. CDR1 and CDR2 from the germline V gene are SGHTA and FQGNSA. Written as DNA, the CDR3 is TGTGCCAGCAGCTTAGCCCCGAAGACAAACTATGGCTACACCTTC. Its translation: CASSLAPKTNYGYTF.

The genes are TRBV29-1 and TRBJ2-7; no firm D call. This CDR3 contains 12 residues. The V gene lost 5 bases and the J gene lost 2 bases, with 10 bases spanning the gap. In germline, CDR1 is SQVTM, CDR2 ANQGSEA. In nucleotides, the CDR3 is TGCAGCGTTCAATTCTCCGCCTACGAGCAGTACTTC. The encoded protein is CSVQFSAYEQYF.

This clonotype was found many times. CDR3 nucleotide sequence: TGTGCCAGCAGCTTAGATCGGCCATGGCAGGGTTCACCCCTCCACTTT. This codes for CASSLDRPWQGSPLHF. V is TRBV7-2 and J is TRBJ1-6; possible D gene TRBD1, 5 bases. This CDR3 region has 16 residues. Germline CDR1 and CDR2: SGHTA and FQGNSA. Trimming removed 1 base from V and 9 bases from J, with 16 bases in between.

The DNA for the CDR3 is TGCAGTGCTCAGGGGGCAGGGTCTATGAACACTGAAGCTTTCTTT. Its protein is CSAQGAGSMNTEAFF. The rearrangement uses TRBV20-1 and TRBJ1-1; 8 positions match TRBD1. Looked up from germline, CDR1 is DFQATT and CDR2 is SNEGSKA (reference sequence). This CDR3 contains 15 residues. With V trimmed by 5 bases and J by 0 bases, 8 bases remained unmatched.